This T cell receptor beta chain was observed in a study of T cells in Graves' hyperthyroidism and ophthalmopathy (dated by TCRdb to about 2019). Regarding the complete study: Peripheral blood was collected at initial diagnosis, before any treatment. To identify TCR V-J signatures that set the groups apart, the researchers used a discovery cohort of about a hundred patients, made up of 40 to 45 with Graves' ophthalmopathy and 57 with stable Graves' hyperthyroidism. Prospective prediction of ophthalmopathy was tested in an independent validation cohort consisting of roughly 20 hyperthyroidism patients and 15 to 17 patients who later progressed to ophthalmopathy. The roughly 100 discovery patients were randomly divided into training and test sets at a 7:3 ratio. In more than 5 Graves' hyperthyroidism patients, the study also compared T-cell repertoires from thyroid tissue with T-cell repertoires from blood. Following sampling, methimazole starting at 30 mg daily was given to hyperthyroidism patients, and high-dose intravenous methylprednisolone was given to ophthalmopathy patients. The paper reports TCR Vbeta CDR3 sequencing of approximately 140 peripheral blood samples: around 45 ophthalmopathy, 75 to 80 hyperthyroidism and around 17 progressor patients.

This clonotype was detected a few times. Which antigen it targets is not known. Per-base qualities were not stored, and no clone one base away is much larger. Including cysteine and phenylalanine, the CDR3 has 14 amino acids. Just the 42-base CDR3 DNA is kept, in frame starting at base 1. From a lookup of the germline V gene, CDR1 and CDR2 are KGHSH and LQKENI. The junction shows trimming of 6 bases on V and 2 bases on J, plus 14 bases between the germline ends. Stable Graves' hyperthyroidism was defined as no progression to ophthalmopathy during 18 months of follow-up. Hyperthyroidism patients were aged 18 to 65 years and newly diagnosed, with disease duration of less than 2 months. Any patient with an uncontrolled infection, another autoimmune disease, pregnancy or lactation was excluded. Diagnoses relied on clinical symptoms, serum thyroxine and TRAb, thyroid ultrasound and orbital computed tomography. PBMCs were isolated from 8 to 10 ml of fresh peripheral blood by Ficoll-Paque density gradient centrifugation. Total RNA was extracted with Trizol reagent, and quality was checked on an Agilent 2100 Bioanalyzer.

The research as a whole found: Sample size was not statistically predetermined, and blinding of investigators to group allocation was not performed. Most expanded thyroid clonotypes (frequency above 0.001) were also found in blood, which suggests that blood repertoires may mirror thyroid immune responses. In cross-validation, a model built on a 13 V-J signature told ophthalmopathy apart from stable hyperthyroidism with 87.88% sensitivity and 81% to 82% specificity, and in testing the same model reached 80%/75%. During validation, the model predicted progression to ophthalmopathy a median of about 6.5 months ahead of onset, with around 65% sensitivity and 72.22% specificity.

The TCR beta CDR3 regions were amplified from RNA transcripts. For the first round of RT-PCR on the TCR CDR3, the HTBI primer set was used together with the Qiagen OneStep RT-PCR kit. The libraries were constructed in a second round of multiplex PCR and then size-selected and purified. Paired-end sequencing of the libraries was performed with 100 bp reads on an Illumina HiSeq2000. On the authors' methods: SOAPnuke was used to process the raw data, throwing out any read that contained adapters or uncalled bases, had a mean Phred below 15, or lacked an exact constant-primer or identifier match. COPE v1.2.5 was used to merge the high-quality paired reads, and each unique nucleotide sequence was defined as a clonotype. Clonotypes were aligned to IMGT TRBV, TRBD and TRBJ reference segments using MiTCR v1.1. The analysis was restricted to V-J combinations with a frequency above 0.0001, which together covered roughly 99% of the repertoires. A TCS score was defined as the ratio between F50 (clonal expansion) and ExV (chaos), using BLOSUM62-based TCRdist between CDR3 peptides within each V-J. Welch's t-statistics and random forest reduced 500 to 550 V-J features to roughly 13, which were used in a naive Bayes classifier (R e1071). TCRdb passed the public sequencing reads through fastp at Q25 and MiXCR, retaining productive beta sequences. Here each entry gathers all rows of one CDR3 protein and keeps the most common genes and DNA. It is TCRdb's table, rather than the study itself, that gives the V and J calls and clone size. Here the sample has approximately 400,000 distinct CDR3 sequences; around 25% occur a single time. The ten largest clonotypes hold about 73% of the sample.

Sequencing used blood. The receptor chain draws on TRBV18 and TRBJ2-7; the D region possibly corresponds to TRBD2 (5 bases align). The origin of this receptor is a man aged 50 to 60 with Graves' hyperthyroidism. DNA sequence: TGTGCCAGCTCGCCCGGGGATTTTACCTACGAGCAGTACTTC. It encodes CASSPGDFTYEQYF.